One and the same sample provided the 9 T cell receptor beta chains below, sequenced in a study of T-cell memory formation after mild COVID-19. A single record per CDR3 protein comes from TCRdb applying MiXCR to the 5' RACE reads. The data hold 260,000 or so distinct CDR3 sequences, with roughly 17% observed a single time. The sample consisted of PBMCs or a T cell subset sorted from them (not recorded which). All receptors come from a man aged 18 to 30 who had mild COVID-19 (a few samples of this study predate the infection). Cell type and time point are not known.

This clonotype was counted a few times. The chain employs TRBV6-1 and TRBJ2-1; 9 bases are shared with TRBD2. This CDR3 comprises 16 residues. V trimming: 3 bases; J trimming: 8 bases; junction bases outside the gene matches: 11. Germline V gene sequence: CDR1 MNHNS, CDR2 SASEGT. The CDR3: CASSDPGAGGQDEQFF. CDR3 nucleotides: TGTGCCAGCAGTGACCCAGGTGCGGGGGGGCAAGATGAGCAGTTCTTC.

V is TRBV4-3 and J is TRBJ1-1; D unclear. Looked up from germline, CDR1 is LGHNA and CDR2 is YSLEER. The V end was cut by 0 bases, the J end by 11 bases, with 16 bases between. The CDR3 runs 14 residues. The CDR3, as DNA: TGCGCCAGCAGCCAAGAAGGGATTTGGCCAGCCGCTTTCTTT. Translating it yields CASSQEGIWPAAFF.

This clonotype appeared once. The rearrangement uses TRBV27 and TRBJ1-5; D is unresolved. Trimming shortened V by 5 bases and J by 7 bases, and 15 bases separated the two germline ends. The CDR3 is 14 residues long. Germline loops: CDR1 MNHEY, CDR2 SMNVEV (reference sequence). CDR3 nucleotide sequence: TGTGCCAGCAGTCCAAGGCCTCTTAGGCAGCCCCAGCATTTT. Protein sequence: CASSPRPLRQPQHF.

J is TRBJ2-7 and V is TRBV2; possibly TRBD1 for D (5 bases). This CDR3 contains 14 residues. Germline V lookup: CDR1 SNHLY, CDR2 FYNNEI. Trimming removed 7 bases at V and 2 bases at J, with 15 bases between. The CDR3 bases are TGTGCCAGCAATCTTCCGGGCAGGGCCTACGAGCAGTACGTC. It codes for CASNLPGRAYEQYV.

This clonotype was recorded a few times. The chain carries TRBV24-1 and TRBJ2-5, with unresolved D. CDR3 length: 14 amino acids. Germline V gene sequence: CDR1 KGHDR, CDR2 SFDVKD. V was clipped by 4 bases and J by 1 base, with 9 bases between them. Here the CDR3 DNA reads TGTGCCACCAGTGACCTTAGCCCCCAAGAGACCCAGTACTTC. It is translated as CATSDLSPQETQYF.

The V gene is TRBV4-3, the J gene TRBJ2-1, with 11 nucleotides matching TRBD2. CDR1 LGHNA and CDR2 YSLEER come from the germline V gene. The CDR3 consists of 16 residues. The junction had 6 bases not matched to a gene; V was cut back by 1 base and J by 7 bases. The CDR3 sequence: CASSQAPSGGWNEQFF. Here the CDR3 DNA reads TGCGCCAGCAGCCAAGCCCCTAGCGGGGGGTGGAATGAGCAGTTCTTC.

This clonotype turned up a few times. This chain links TRBV20-1 with TRBJ1-3; no firm D call. V was cut by 0 bases and J by 3 bases, with 12 bases left in between. The CDR3 is made up of 15 amino acids. The germline V gene encodes CDR1 DFQATT and CDR2 SNEGSKA (reference sequence). CDR3 sequence: CSAREHGPGGNTIYF. CDR3 DNA: TGCAGTGCTAGAGAACACGGACCGGGTGGAAACACCATATATTTT.

This clonotype was detected only a few times. This sequence joins TRBV28 and TRBJ2-7; 8 nucleotides align to TRBD2. The CDR3 covers 13 residues. V trimming: 6 bases; J trimming: 3 bases; junction bases outside the gene matches: 4. The germline gives CDR1 MDHEN, CDR2 SYDVKM. CDR3 in amino acids: CASSSGGVYEQYV. CDR3 DNA: TGTGCCAGCAGCTCGGGGGGGGTCTACGAGCAGTACGTC.

The chain combines TRBV10-2 with TRBJ2-5; D gene unclear. The germline V and J ends were trimmed by 2 bases and 0 bases, with 19 bases remaining between them. From germline, CDR1 is WSHSY and CDR2 SAAADI. The CDR3 runs to 18 residues. In DNA, the CDR3 is TGCGCCAGCAGTGAGCCCGTCGCTACGGCCCACGACCAAGAGACCCAGTACTTC. Protein sequence: CASSEPVATAHDQETQYF.